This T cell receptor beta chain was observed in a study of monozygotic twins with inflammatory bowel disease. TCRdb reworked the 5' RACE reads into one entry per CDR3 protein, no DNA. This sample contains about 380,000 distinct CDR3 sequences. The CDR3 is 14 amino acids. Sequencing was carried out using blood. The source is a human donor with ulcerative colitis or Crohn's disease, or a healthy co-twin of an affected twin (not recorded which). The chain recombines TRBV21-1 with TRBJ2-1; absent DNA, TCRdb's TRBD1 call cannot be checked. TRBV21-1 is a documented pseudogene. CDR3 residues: CVSTQRGGGDEQFF.